This note documents a single T cell receptor beta chain sequence. The J segment lost 11 bases and the V segment lost 1 base, leaving 4 bases of the junction unmatched. Germline V gene data show CDR1 as SGHRS and CDR2 as YFSETQ. This CDR3 is 12 amino acids long. This sample is drawn from a study of blood T cell repertoires in COVID-19. Study information: Specimens from acute and convalescent COVID-19 originated in the United States, Italy and Spain. Nucleic acid was either cDNA or gDNA, and it came from T cells, B-cell-depleted T cells, or PBMCs.

Authors' methods: Estimates of nucleated cell counts were drawn from the amplification of reference gene primers. Libraries were prepared by immunoSEQ multiplex PCR; TCRdb keeps only in-frame clonotypes and omits some of them. V and J calls plus clone size are reproduced from that table; the DNA served to infer D and trimming. Here the sample spans more than 100,000 clones, 80% to 85% being singletons. This clonotype was sampled from a woman aged 60-75 years with active or convalescent COVID-19. Sequencing used peripheral blood. This chain links TRBV5-1 with TRBJ1-1; 8 bases match TRBD1. CDR3: CASSLTQGVAFF. The DNA for the CDR3 is TGCGCCAGCAGCTTGACACAGGGGGTTGCTTTCTTT.